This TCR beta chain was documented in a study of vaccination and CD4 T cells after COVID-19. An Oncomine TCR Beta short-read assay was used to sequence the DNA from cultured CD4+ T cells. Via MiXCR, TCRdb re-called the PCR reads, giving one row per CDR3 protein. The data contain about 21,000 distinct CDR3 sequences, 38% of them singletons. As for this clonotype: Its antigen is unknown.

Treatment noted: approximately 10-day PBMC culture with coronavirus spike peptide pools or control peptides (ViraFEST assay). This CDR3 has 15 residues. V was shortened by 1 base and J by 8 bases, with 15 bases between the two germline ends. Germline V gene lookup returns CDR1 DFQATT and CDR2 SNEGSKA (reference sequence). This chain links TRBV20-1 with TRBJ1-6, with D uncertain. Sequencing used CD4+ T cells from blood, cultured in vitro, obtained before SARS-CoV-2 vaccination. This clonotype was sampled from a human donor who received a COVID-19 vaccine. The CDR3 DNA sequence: TGCAGTGCTAGAGGGAGGGAACAGTCTTATTCACCCCTCCACTTT. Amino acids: CSARGREQSYSPLHF.